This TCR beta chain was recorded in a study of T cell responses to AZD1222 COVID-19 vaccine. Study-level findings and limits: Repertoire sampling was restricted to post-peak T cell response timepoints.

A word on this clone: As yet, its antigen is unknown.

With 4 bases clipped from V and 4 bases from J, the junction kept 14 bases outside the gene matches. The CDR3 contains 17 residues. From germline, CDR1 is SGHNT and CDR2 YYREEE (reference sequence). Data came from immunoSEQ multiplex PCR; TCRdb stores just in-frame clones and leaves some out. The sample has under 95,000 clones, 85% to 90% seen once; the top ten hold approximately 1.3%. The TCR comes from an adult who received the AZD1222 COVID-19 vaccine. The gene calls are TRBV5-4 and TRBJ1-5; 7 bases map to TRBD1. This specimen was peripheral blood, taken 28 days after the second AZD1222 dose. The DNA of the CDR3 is TGTGCCAGCAGCACCGGACCCGGGACAGAGGGGAATCAGCCCCAGCATTTT. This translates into CASSTGPGTEGNQPQHF.